This TCR beta chain comes out of a study of CD4 T cells in relation to SARS-CoV-2 and coronaviruses (dated by TCRdb to 2020 to 2023). Notes on the research overall: Patient-derived lymphoblastoid cell lines were used to map the HLA restriction of shared crossreactive spike epitopes. A different, Illumina-based TCR-beta assay was used to sequence expansion assays from other donors in the study. The Adaptive Biotechnologies TCR-sequencing kit was used to sequence samples from a few pre-COVID donors and the naive versus memory experiments, while other data came from Illumina-based sequencing. At the level of individual TCR clonotypes, the study evaluated whether memory CD4+ T cells crossreact between the spike proteins of SARS-CoV-2 and those of common cold coronaviruses. Results the study describes overall, beyond this receptor: Crossreactive clones showed significantly weaker SARS-CoV-2-driven expansion than monoreactive clones, consistent with antigenic imprinting. Small numbers of patients and of tested TCRs were a limitation of the study. Because no donor provided both pre-pandemic and post-infection samples, tracing the source of pre-existing responses was limited. Crossreactivity analysis centred on spike protein, so crossreactivity against other viral proteins was not assessed. Naive versus memory sequencing indicated the assay detects memory recall responses rather than primary responses primed during culture. Memory CD4+ clonotypes crossrecognizing SARS-CoV-2 and at least one common cold coronavirus spike were found in around three fifths of donors.

CD4+ T cells from unexposed donors were collected before the COVID-19 pandemic (2011-2018). To separate naive from memory CD4+ T cells, cryopreserved PBMCs first underwent CD4 enrichment and then EasySep naive CD4+ T cell enrichment. Leukapheresis product for the unexposed donors was bought commercially. Ficoll-Paque PLUS gradient centrifugation was used to isolate PBMCs from either whole blood or leukapheresis product. PBMCs were either cryopreserved at -140°C or used fresh in the expansion assay. The QIAamp Micro DNA Kit was used to extract genomic DNA from the CD4+ T cells. There are 16 amino acids in the CDR3, from cysteine to phenylalanine inclusive. CDR3 DNA is the only sequence kept; it has 48 bases, read in frame from the first base. The junction carries 26 bases between V and J, which are trimmed by 7 bases and 8 bases respectively. The germline V gene encodes CDR1 MDHEN and CDR2 SYDVKM. Uncultured naive and memory CD4+ T cell DNA received deep-resolution immunoSEQ TCR-beta sequencing. Concerning the study's data processing: During preprocessing, nonproductive sequences were removed, along with CDR3s that did not begin with C, did not end with F or W, or were shorter than 7 amino acids. Cultured and uncultured naive and memory CD4+ repertoires were searched for previously identified spike- and CEF-reactive CDR3s. Pairwise Levenshtein distance, computed with the stringdist R package after three terminal residues were trimmed from each end, was used as the measure of CDR3 homology. The source is immuneACCESS, and TCRdb retained only in-frame sequences with V and J called. Part of the clones is not carried over; for the studies checked, unresolved V genes explain less than half of this, and the remainder is unexplained. For V, J and clone size, that table is used; D and trimming come from the DNA. This sample holds some 64,000 clones; about 95% were observed only once. 0.11% to 0.15% of the sample comes from the top ten.

With respect to this clone: Which antigen it targets is not known. The record has no base qualities; no much larger clone is one base away.

The TCR originated in a human donor in good health. This receptor chain uses TRBV28 and TRBJ1-2; a weak D assignment points to TRBD1 (6 bases agree). The sequenced material came from naive CD4+ T cells from PBMCs. The cell subset or site label corresponds to: naive CD4+ T cells isolated by negative enrichment. For the CDR3, the sequence is CASKQGQRAGARGYTF. At the DNA level, the sequence is TGTGCCAGCAAACAGGGCCAGAGGGCGGGGGCGAGGGGCTACACCTTC.